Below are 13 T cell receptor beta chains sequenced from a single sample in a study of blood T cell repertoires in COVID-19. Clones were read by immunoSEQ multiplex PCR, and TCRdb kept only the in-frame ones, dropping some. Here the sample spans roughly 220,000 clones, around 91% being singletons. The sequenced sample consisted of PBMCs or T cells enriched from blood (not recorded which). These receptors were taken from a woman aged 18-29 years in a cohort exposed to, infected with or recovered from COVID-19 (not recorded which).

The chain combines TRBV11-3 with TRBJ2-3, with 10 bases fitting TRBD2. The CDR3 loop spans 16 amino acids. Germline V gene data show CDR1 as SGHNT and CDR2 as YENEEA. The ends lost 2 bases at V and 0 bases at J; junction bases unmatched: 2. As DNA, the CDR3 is TGTGCCAGCAGCTTACGACTAGCGGGTAGCACAGATACGCAGTATTTT. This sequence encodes CASSLRLAGSTDTQYF.

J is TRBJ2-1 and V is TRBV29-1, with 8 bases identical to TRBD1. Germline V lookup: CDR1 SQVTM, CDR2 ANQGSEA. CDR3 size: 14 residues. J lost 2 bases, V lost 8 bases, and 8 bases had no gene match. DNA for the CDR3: TGCAGCTCGCTCCGGGACAGGACCTACAATGAGCAGTTCTTC. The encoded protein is CSSLRDRTYNEQFF.

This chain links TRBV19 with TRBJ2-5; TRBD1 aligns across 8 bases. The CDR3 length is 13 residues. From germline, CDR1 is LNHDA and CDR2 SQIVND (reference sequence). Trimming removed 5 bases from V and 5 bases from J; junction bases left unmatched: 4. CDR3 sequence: CASSPDRVETQYF. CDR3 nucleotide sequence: TGTGCCAGTAGTCCGGACAGGGTTGAGACCCAGTACTTC.

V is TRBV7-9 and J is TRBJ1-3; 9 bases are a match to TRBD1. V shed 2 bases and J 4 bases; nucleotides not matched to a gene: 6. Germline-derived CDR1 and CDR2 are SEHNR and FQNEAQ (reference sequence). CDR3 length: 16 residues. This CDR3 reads CASSLPGQGYGNTIYF. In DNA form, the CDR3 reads TGTGCCAGCAGCTTACCTGGACAGGGGTACGGAAACACCATATATTTT.

The CDR3 protein is CATSRDMEVGLAKNIQYF. The CDR3 DNA sequence: TGTGCCACCAGCAGAGATATGGAGGTCGGTTTAGCCAAAAACATTCAGTACTTC. The V and J genes are TRBV15 and TRBJ2-4; TRBD2 is a possible D gene (5 bases). The V and J ends lost 0 bases and 0 bases respectively, with 15 bases between them. The CDR3 length is 18 residues. The germline gives CDR1 LNHNV, CDR2 YYDKDF (reference sequence).

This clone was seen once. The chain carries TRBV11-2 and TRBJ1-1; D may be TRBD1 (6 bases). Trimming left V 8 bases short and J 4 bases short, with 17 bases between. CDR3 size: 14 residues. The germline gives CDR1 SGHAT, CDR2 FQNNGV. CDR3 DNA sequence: TGTGCCAGCCTGCCGAGGGGGGGTGGCACTGAAGCTTTCTTT. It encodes CASLPRGGGTEAFF.

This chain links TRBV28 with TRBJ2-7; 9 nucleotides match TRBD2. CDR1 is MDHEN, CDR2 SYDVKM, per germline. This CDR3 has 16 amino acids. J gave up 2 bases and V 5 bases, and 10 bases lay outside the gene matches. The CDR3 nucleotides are TGTGCCAGCAGTGTCGCTCAGAGCGGGGGGACCTACGAGCAGTACTTC. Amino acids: CASSVAQSGGTYEQYF.

In DNA form, the CDR3 reads TGCGCCAGCAGCCTCGTCCTCCTAGCGGATTCCTACAATGAGCAGTTCTTC. Protein sequence: CASSLVLLADSYNEQFF. V is TRBV5-1 and J is TRBJ2-1, with TRBD2 matching 7 bases. This CDR3 is built from 17 residues. V dropped 4 bases and J dropped 1; count of bases not matched to a gene: 11. Germline V gene sequence: CDR1 SGHRS, CDR2 YFSETQ.

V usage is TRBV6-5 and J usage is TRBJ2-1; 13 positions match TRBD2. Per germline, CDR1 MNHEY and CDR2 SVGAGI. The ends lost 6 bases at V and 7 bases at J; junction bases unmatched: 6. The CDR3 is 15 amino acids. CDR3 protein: CASSRGTSGMNEQFF. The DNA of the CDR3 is TGTGCCAGCAGCCGCGGGACTAGCGGGATGAATGAGCAGTTCTTC.

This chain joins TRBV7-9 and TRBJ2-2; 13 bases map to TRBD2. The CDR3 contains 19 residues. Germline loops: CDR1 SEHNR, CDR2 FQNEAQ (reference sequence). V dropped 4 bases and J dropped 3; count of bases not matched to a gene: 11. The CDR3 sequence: CASSSAGLAGLGDTGELFF. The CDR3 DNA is TGTGCCAGCAGCTCAGCGGGACTAGCGGGGCTCGGGGACACCGGGGAGCTGTTTTTT.

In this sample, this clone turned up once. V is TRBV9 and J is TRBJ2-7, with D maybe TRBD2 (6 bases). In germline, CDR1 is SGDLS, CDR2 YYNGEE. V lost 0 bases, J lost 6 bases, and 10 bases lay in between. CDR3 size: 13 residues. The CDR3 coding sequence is TGTGCCAGCAGCGTAGGAGGAGGGACCGAGCAGTACTTC. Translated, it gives CASSVGGGTEQYF. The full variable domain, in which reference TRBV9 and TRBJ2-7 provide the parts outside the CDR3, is DSGVTQTPKHLITATGQRVTLRCSPRSGDLSVYWYQQSLDQGLQFLIQYYNGEERAKGNILERFSAQQFPDLHSELNLSSLELGDSALYFCASSVGGGTEQYFGPGTRLTVT.

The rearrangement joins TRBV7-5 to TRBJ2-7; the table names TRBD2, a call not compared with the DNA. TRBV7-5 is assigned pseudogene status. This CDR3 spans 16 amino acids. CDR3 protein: CVRSRRLAGAYYEQYF. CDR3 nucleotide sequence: TGTGTCAGAAGCCGCCGACTAGCGGGAGCTTACTACGAGCAGTACTTC.

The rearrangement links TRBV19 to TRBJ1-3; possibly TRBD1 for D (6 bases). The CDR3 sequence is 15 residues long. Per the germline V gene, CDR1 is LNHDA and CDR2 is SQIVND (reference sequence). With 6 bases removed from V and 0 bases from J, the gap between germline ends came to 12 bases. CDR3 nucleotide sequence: TGTGCCAGTAGCCGACAGGCCAACTCTGGAAACACCATATATTTT. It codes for CASSRQANSGNTIYF.